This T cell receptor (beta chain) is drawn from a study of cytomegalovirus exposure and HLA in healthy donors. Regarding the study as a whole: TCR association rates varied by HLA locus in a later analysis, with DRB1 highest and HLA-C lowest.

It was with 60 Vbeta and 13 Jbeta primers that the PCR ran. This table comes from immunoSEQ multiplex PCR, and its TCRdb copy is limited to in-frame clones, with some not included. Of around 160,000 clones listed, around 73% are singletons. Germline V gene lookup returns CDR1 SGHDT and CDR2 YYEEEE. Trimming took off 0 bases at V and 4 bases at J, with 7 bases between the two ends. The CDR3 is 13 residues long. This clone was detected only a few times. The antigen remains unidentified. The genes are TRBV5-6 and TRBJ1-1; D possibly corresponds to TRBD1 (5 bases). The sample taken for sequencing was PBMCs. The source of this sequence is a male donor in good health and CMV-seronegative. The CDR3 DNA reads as TGTGCCAGCAGCTTGGGGGGGGGCACTGAAGCTTTCTTT. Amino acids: CASSLGGGTEAFF.